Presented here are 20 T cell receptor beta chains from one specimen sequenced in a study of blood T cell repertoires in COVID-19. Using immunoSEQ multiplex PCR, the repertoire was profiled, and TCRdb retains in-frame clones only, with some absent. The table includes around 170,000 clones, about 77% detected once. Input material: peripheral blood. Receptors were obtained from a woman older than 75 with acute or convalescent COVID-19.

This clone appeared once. The CDR3 region is CASSLGLAATDTQYF. The CDR3 DNA reads TGTGCCAGCAGCCTGGGACTAGCGGCCACAGATACGCAGTATTTT. The rearrangement uses TRBV3-1 (or the pseudogene TRBV3-2) and TRBJ2-3, with 11 nucleotides matching TRBD2. CDR3 length: 15 amino acids. J lost 2 bases, V lost 4 bases, and 2 bases had no gene match. Per germline, CDR1 LGHDT and CDR2 YNNKEL (reference sequence).

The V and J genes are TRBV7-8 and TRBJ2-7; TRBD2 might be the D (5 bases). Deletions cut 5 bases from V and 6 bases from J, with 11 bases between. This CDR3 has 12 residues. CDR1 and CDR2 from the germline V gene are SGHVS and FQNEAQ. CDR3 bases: TGTGCCAGCAGCCCCACTAGGGTCGAGCAGTACTTC. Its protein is CASSPTRVEQYF.

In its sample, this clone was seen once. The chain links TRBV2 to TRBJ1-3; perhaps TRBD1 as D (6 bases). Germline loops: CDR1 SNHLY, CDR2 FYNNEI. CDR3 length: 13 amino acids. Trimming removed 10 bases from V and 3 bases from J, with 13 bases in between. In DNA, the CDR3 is TGTGCCATCTCGAGGGGGAGTGGAAACACCATATATTTT. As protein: CAISRGSGNTIYF.

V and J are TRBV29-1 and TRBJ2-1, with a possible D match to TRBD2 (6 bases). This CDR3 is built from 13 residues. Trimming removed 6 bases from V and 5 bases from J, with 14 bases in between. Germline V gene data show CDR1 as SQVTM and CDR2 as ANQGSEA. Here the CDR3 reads CSVLKRANNEQFF. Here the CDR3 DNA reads TGCAGCGTGCTCAAGCGGGCGAACAATGAGCAGTTCTTC.

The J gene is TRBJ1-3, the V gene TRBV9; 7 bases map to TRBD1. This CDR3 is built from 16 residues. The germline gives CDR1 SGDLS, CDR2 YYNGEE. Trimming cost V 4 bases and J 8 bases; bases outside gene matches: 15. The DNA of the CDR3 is TGTGCCAGCAGCCTCCGGACAGGTAATTCATTGGACACCATATATTTT. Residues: CASSLRTGNSLDTIYF.

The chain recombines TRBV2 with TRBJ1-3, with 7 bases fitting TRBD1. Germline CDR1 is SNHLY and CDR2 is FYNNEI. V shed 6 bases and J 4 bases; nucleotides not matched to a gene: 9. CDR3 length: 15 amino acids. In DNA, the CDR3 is TGTGCCAGCAGCTGGGACAGAGGCGAGGGAAACACCATATATTTT. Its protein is CASSWDRGEGNTIYF.

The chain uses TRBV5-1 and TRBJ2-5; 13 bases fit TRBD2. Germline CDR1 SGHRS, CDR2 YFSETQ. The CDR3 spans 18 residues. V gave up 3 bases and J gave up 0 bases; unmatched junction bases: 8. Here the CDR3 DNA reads TGCGCCAGCAGCTCCCGGACTAGCGGGGGACCGTACCAAGAGACCCAGTACTTC. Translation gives CASSSRTSGGPYQETQYF.

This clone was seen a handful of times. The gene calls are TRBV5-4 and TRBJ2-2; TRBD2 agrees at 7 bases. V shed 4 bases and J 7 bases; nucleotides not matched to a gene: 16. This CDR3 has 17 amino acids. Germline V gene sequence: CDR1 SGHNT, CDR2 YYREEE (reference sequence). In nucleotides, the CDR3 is TGTGCCAGCAGCCCGGGACTAACCCCTGCCGGGGACGGGGAGCTGTTTTTT. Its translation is CASSPGLTPAGDGELFF.

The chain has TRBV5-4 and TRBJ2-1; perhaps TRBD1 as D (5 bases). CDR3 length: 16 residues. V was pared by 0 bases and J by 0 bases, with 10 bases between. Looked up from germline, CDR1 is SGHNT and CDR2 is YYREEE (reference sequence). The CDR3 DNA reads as TGTGCCAGCAGCTTGGGCGCAGGGCCCTCCTACAATGAGCAGTTCTTC. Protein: CASSLGAGPSYNEQFF. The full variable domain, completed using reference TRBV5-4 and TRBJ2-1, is ETGVTQSPTHLIKTRGQQVTLRCSSQSGHNTVSWYQQALGQGPQFIFQYYREEENGRGNFPPRFSGLQFPNYSSELNVNALELDDSALYLCASSLGAGPSYNEQFFGPGTRLTVL.

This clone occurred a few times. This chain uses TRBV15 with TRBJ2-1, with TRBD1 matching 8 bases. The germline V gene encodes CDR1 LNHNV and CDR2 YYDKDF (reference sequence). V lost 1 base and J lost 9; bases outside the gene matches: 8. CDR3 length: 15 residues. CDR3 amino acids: CATSRATGASGEQFF. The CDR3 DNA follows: TGTGCCACCAGCAGAGCGACAGGGGCCTCGGGTGAGCAGTTCTTC.

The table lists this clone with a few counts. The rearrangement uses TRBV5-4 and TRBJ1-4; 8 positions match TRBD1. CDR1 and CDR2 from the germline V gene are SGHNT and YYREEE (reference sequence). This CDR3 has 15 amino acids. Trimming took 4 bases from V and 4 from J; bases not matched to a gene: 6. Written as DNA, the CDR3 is TGTGCCAGCAGCGAGAACAGGGGGATTAATGAAAAACTGTTTTTT. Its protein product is CASSENRGINEKLFF.

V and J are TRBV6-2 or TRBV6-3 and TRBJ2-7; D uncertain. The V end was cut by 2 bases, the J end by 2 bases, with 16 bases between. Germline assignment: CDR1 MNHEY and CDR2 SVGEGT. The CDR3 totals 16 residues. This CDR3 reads CASSYAPQRQTYEQYF. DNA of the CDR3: TGTGCCAGCAGTTACGCCCCCCAGAGGCAGACCTACGAGCAGTACTTC.

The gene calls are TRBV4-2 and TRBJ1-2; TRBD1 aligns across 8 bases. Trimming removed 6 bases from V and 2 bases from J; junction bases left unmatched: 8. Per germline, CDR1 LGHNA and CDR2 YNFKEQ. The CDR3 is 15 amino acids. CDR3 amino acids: CASSQGAAGNYGYTF. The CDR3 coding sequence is TGTGCCAGCAGTCAGGGGGCGGCGGGGAACTATGGCTACACCTTC.

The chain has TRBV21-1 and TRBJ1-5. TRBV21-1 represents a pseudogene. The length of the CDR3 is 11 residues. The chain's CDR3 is CASILNQPQHF. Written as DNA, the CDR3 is TGTGCCAGCATCTTGAATCAGCCCCAGCATTTT.

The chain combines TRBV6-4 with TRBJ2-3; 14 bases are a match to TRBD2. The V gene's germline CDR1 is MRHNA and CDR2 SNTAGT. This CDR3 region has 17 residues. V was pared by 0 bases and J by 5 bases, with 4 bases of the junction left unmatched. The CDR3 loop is CASSDSHGLAGGDTQYF. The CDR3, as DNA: TGTGCCAGCAGTGACTCCCACGGACTAGCGGGAGGAGATACGCAGTATTTT.

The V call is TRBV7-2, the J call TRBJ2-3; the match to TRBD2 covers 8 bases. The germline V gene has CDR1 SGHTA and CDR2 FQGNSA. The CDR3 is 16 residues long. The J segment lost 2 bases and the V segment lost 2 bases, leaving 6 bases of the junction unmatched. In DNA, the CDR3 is TGTGCCAGCAGCTTACAGCGGGGGCCCGTCACAGATACGCAGTATTTT. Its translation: CASSLQRGPVTDTQYF.

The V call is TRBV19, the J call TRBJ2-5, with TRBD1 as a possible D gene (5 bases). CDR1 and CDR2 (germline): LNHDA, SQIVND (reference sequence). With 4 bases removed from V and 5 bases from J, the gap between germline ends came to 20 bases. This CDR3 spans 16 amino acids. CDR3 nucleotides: TGTGCCAGTAGTACCCGCCCAGGGCCTAGTCCGGAGACCCAGTACTTC. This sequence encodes CASSTRPGPSPETQYF.

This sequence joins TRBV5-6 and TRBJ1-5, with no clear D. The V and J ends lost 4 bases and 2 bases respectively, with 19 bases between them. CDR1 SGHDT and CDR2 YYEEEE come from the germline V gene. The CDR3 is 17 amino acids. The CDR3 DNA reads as TGTGCCAGCAGCCTTGGGCCCCCCGGGAGAGGCAATCAGCCCCAGCATTTT. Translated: CASSLGPPGRGNQPQHF.

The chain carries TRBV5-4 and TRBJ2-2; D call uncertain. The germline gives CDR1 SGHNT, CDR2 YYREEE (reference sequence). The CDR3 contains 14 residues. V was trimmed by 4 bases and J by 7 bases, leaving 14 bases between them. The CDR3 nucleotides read TGTGCCAGCAGCGTGGGCGTGTTAAACGGGGAGCTGTTTTTT. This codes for CASSVGVLNGELFF.

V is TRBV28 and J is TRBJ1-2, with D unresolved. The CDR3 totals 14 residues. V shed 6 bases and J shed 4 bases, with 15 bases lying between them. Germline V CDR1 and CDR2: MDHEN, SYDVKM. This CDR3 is CASSANGLGYGYTF. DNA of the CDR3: TGTGCCAGCAGCGCGAACGGACTGGGCTATGGCTACACCTTC.